One and the same sample provided the 18 T cell receptor beta chains below, sequenced in a study of siplizumab effects on memory and regulatory T cells (dated 2019 in TCRdb). The library came from the immunoSEQ multiplex PCR assay. TCRdb's version of the immuneACCESS table is confined to in-frame rearrangements and falls short of the full clone set. An unresolved V gene accounts for under half of the shortfall where checked; the remainder is of unknown origin. Across this sample there are more than 95,000 clones, with 85% to 95% seen only once. The ten most abundant clones make up 0.32% of the sample. Source material: CD4+ T cells sorted from blood. The receptors originated from a human donor in good health.

The chain employs TRBV19 and TRBJ1-1; 7 bases fit TRBD1. V was clipped by 5 bases and J by 1 base; unmatched bases: 4. Germline assignment: CDR1 LNHDA and CDR2 SQIVND (reference sequence). The CDR3 is made up of 14 amino acids. The CDR3 loop is CASSAYRGNTEAFF. The CDR3 nucleotides read TGTGCCAGTAGTGCATACAGGGGGAACACTGAAGCTTTCTTT. Drawing the rest from reference TRBV19 and TRBJ1-1, the complete variable domain is DGGITQSPKYLFRKEGQNVTLSCEQNLNHDAMYWYRQDPGQGLRLIYYSQIVNDFQKGDIAEGYSVSREKKESFPLTVTSAQKNPTAFYLCASSAYRGNTEAFFGQGTRLTVV.

J is TRBJ2-1 and V is TRBV11-2, with TRBD1 matching 10 bases. Germline V gene sequence: CDR1 SGHAT, CDR2 FQNNGV. The CDR3 is 15 amino acids. Trimming removed 4 bases from V and 4 bases from J; junction bases left unmatched: 4. The DNA of the CDR3 is TGTGCCAGCAGCTCCCGGACAGGGGGTTACAATGAGCAGTTCTTC. As protein: CASSSRTGGYNEQFF. The full variable domain, with the rest looked up from reference TRBV11-2 and TRBJ2-1, is EAGVAQSPRYKIIEKRQSVAFWCNPISGHATLYWYQQILGQGPKLLIQFQNNGVVDDSQLPKDRFSAERLKGVDSTLKIQPAKLEDSAVYLCASSSRTGGYNEQFFGPGTRLTVL.

This chain connects TRBV14 to TRBJ1-2, with unresolved D. The CDR3 covers 14 residues. In germline, CDR1 is SGHDN, CDR2 FVKESK. V was cut by 0 bases and J by 8 bases, with 13 bases left in between. CDR3 in amino acids: CASSQDALIGGYTF. The DNA of the CDR3 is TGTGCCAGCAGCCAAGATGCTCTAATCGGCGGCTACACCTTC.

The rearrangement links TRBV6-1 to TRBJ1-2; possibly TRBD1 for D (6 bases). V lost 5 bases to trimming and J lost 1 base, with 11 bases between them. Germline CDR1 is MNHNS and CDR2 is SASEGT. The CDR3 is 14 amino acids. The DNA for the CDR3 is TGTGCCAGCAGTAGCGGGACACTTAACTATGGCTACACCTTC. Protein sequence: CASSSGTLNYGYTF.

This clone showed up just a few times. The CDR3 sequence is CASSQGRASGLRAEQYF. CDR3 DNA sequence: TGTGCCAGCAGCCAAGGGAGGGCTAGCGGGTTGAGAGCCGAGCAGTACTTC. The V call is TRBV14, the J call TRBJ2-7; 8 bases line up with TRBD2. The V gene's germline CDR1 is SGHDN and CDR2 FVKESK. The CDR3 runs to 17 residues. Germline trimming cut 1 base from V and 6 bases from J; bases unmatched to any gene: 14. Using reference TRBV14 and TRBJ2-7 for the parts outside the CDR3, the full variable domain is EAGVTQFPSHSVIEKGQTVTLRCDPISGHDNLYWYRRVMGKEIKFLLHFVKESKQDESGMPNNRFLAERTGGTYSTLKVQPAELEDSGVYFCASSQGRASGLRAEQYFGPGTRLTVT.

This clone was observed once. The chain joins TRBV5-1 to TRBJ2-7; 8 bases match TRBD2. V lost 2 bases, J lost 1 base, and 5 bases stayed unmatched. The CDR3 is 15 residues long. Germline CDR1 is SGHRS and CDR2 is YFSETQ. CDR3 coding DNA: TGCGCCAGCAGCTTTGCGGGGGGCTATTCCTACGAGCAGTACTTC. This sequence encodes CASSFAGGYSYEQYF. The entire variable domain, with the rest obtained from reference TRBV5-1 and TRBJ2-7, is as follows: KAGVTQTPRYLIKTRGQQVTLSCSPISGHRSVSWYQQTPGQGLQFLFEYFSETQRNKGNFPGRFSGRQFSNSRSEMNVSTLELGDSALYLCASSFAGGYSYEQYFGPGTRLTVT.

This chain uses TRBV2 with TRBJ1-5; 8 bases are shared with TRBD1. The CDR3 sequence is 13 residues long. Germline lookup yields CDR1 SNHLY and CDR2 FYNNEI. The J segment lost 3 bases and the V segment lost 9 bases, leaving 4 bases of the junction unmatched. This CDR3 reads CASNRGYNQPQHF. As DNA, the CDR3 is TGTGCCAGTAACAGGGGGTACAATCAGCCCCAGCATTTT.

The V and J genes are TRBV30 and TRBJ2-7; 9 bases agree with TRBD1. CDR1 is GTSNPN, CDR2 SVGIG, per germline (reference sequence). The CDR3 runs to 14 residues. J was trimmed by 6 bases and V by 4 bases; bases with no gene match: 10. The CDR3 nucleotides are TGTGCCTGGACCCTCCTCCCGGACAGGGGCGAGCAGTACTTC. Translating gives CAWTLLPDRGEQYF.

The chain uses TRBV14 and TRBJ1-3; D is ambiguous. The germline V gene encodes CDR1 SGHDN and CDR2 FVKESK. V lost 4 bases to trimming and J lost 1 base, with 5 bases between them. The CDR3 sequence is 13 residues long. The CDR3 coding sequence is TGTGCCAGCAGCCCCTTGTCTGGAAACACCATATATTTT. Protein: CASSPLSGNTIYF. The full variable domain, completed using reference TRBV14 and TRBJ1-3, is EAGVTQFPSHSVIEKGQTVTLRCDPISGHDNLYWYRRVMGKEIKFLLHFVKESKQDESGMPNNRFLAERTGGTYSTLKVQPAELEDSGVYFCASSPLSGNTIYFGEGSWLTVV.

The chain links TRBV5-1 to TRBJ2-3; D possibly corresponds to TRBD1 (6 bases). Germline V lookup: CDR1 SGHRS, CDR2 YFSETQ. The CDR3 has 14 amino acids. The germline V and J ends were trimmed by 2 bases and 2 bases, with 9 bases remaining between them. CDR3 residues: CASSFTGFTDTQYF. DNA for the CDR3: TGCGCCAGCAGCTTTACAGGGTTCACAGATACGCAGTATTTT.

The chain recombines TRBV6-5 with TRBJ1-2, with 9 bases that match TRBD1. After removal of 5 bases from V and 8 bases from J, the junction contained 6 bases not matched to a gene. CDR3 length: 13 residues. Per the germline V gene, CDR1 is MNHEY and CDR2 is SVGAGI. The CDR3 coding sequence is TGTGCCAGCAGTGGGACAGGGAGGCGCGGCTACACCTTC. Translated, it gives CASSGTGRRGYTF.

This clone was counted once. This chain joins TRBV7-2 and TRBJ2-4; D is uncertain. Trimming left V 1 base short and J 2 bases short, with 6 bases between. This CDR3 has 14 residues. From germline, CDR1 is SGHTA and CDR2 FQGNSA. The CDR3 spells CASSLDISKNIQYF. DNA of the CDR3: TGTGCCAGCAGCTTAGACATATCCAAAAACATTCAGTACTTC.

This rearrangement joins TRBV7-8 to TRBJ2-7; D may be TRBD1 or TRBD2 (5 bases each). V was pared by 1 base and J by 2 bases, with 18 bases between. This CDR3 is built from 17 residues. Germline lookup yields CDR1 SGHVS and CDR2 FQNEAQ. CDR3 protein: CASSLVGAGTGPYEQYF. DNA for the CDR3: TGTGCCAGCAGCTTAGTAGGGGCCGGGACGGGGCCCTACGAGCAGTACTTC.

This clone was seen once. The rearrangement uses TRBV18 and TRBJ1-2; 11 bases agree with TRBD1. CDR3 length: 17 amino acids. The V gene's germline CDR1 is KGHSH and CDR2 LQKENI. V lost 4 bases and J lost 4; bases outside the gene matches: 11. The CDR3 sequence is CASSLGQGATSLYGYTF. The CDR3 DNA sequence: TGTGCCAGCTCACTTGGACAGGGGGCAACATCGCTCTATGGCTACACCTTC.

The chain uses TRBV25-1 and TRBJ1-1; 7 nucleotides line up with TRBD1. The germline V gene encodes CDR1 MGHDK and CDR2 SYGVNS. There are 15 residues in the CDR3. V lost 1 base and J lost 3; bases outside the gene matches: 5. DNA for the CDR3: TGTGCCAGCAGTGAATGGAAGGGGGCGGACACTGAAGCTTTCTTT. It yields the protein CASSEWKGADTEAFF.

J is TRBJ2-5 and V is TRBV2; 10 nucleotides match TRBD1. V shed 4 bases and J 7 bases; nucleotides not matched to a gene: 12. The CDR3 is made up of 16 amino acids. Germline-derived CDR1 and CDR2 are SNHLY and FYNNEI. The CDR3 sequence: CASSAETGGGLGTQYF. CDR3 nucleotide sequence: TGTGCCAGCAGTGCTGAGACAGGGGGCGGGTTGGGGACCCAGTACTTC. Full variable domain (rest looked up from reference TRBV2 and TRBJ2-5): EPEVTQTPSHQVTQMGQEVILRCVPISNHLYFYWYRQILGQKVEFLVSFYNNEISEKSEIFDDQFSVERPDGSNFTLKIRSTKLEDSAMYFCASSAETGGGLGTQYFGPGTRLLVL.

The V gene is TRBV28, the J gene TRBJ1-1; 10 nucleotides line up with TRBD1. There are 15 residues in the CDR3. The V segment lost 4 bases and the J segment 4 bases; nucleotides outside the gene matches: 6. Germline lookup yields CDR1 MDHEN and CDR2 SYDVKM. CDR3 loop: CASSSHRDRGTEAFF. For the CDR3, the DNA is TGTGCCAGCAGTTCTCACCGGGACAGGGGCACTGAAGCTTTCTTT.

The chain combines TRBV6-1 with TRBJ2-3; 12 bases map to TRBD2. The CDR3 consists of 18 residues. The germline V gene encodes CDR1 MNHNS and CDR2 SASEGT. The J segment lost 2 bases and the V segment lost 4 bases, leaving 10 bases of the junction unmatched. The CDR3 spells CASSANMASGGATDTQYF. CDR3 nucleotide sequence: TGTGCCAGCAGTGCAAACATGGCTAGCGGGGGGGCCACAGATACGCAGTATTTT.